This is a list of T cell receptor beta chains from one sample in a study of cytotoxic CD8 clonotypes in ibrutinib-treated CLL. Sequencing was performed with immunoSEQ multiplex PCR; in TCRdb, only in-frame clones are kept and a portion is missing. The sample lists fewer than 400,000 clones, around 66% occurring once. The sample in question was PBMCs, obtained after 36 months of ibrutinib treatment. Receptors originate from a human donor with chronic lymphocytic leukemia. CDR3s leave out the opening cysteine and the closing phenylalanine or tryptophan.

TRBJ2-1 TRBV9 ASSVEQRNEQF
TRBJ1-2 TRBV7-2 ASSSQGSYGYT
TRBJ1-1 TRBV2 ASILQGAPTEAF
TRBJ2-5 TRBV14 ASSLGLHYPQETQY
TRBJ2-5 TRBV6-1 ASSFQETQY
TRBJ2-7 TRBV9 ASSAERDSYEQY
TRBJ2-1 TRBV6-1 ATWTGVNEQF
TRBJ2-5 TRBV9 ASSAGQAQETQY
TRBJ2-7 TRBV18 ASSPSLAGGPFLYEQY
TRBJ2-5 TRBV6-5 ASSFDRTHRGETQY
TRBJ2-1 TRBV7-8 ASSLVLGPNANEQF
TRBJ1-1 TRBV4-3 ASSQEGPVNTEAF
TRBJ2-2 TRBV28 ASSPRGHNTGELF
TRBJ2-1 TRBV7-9 ASSLDRLERSYNEQF
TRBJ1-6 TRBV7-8 ASSFRGTAHSPLH
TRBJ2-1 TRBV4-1 ASSQAGEQF